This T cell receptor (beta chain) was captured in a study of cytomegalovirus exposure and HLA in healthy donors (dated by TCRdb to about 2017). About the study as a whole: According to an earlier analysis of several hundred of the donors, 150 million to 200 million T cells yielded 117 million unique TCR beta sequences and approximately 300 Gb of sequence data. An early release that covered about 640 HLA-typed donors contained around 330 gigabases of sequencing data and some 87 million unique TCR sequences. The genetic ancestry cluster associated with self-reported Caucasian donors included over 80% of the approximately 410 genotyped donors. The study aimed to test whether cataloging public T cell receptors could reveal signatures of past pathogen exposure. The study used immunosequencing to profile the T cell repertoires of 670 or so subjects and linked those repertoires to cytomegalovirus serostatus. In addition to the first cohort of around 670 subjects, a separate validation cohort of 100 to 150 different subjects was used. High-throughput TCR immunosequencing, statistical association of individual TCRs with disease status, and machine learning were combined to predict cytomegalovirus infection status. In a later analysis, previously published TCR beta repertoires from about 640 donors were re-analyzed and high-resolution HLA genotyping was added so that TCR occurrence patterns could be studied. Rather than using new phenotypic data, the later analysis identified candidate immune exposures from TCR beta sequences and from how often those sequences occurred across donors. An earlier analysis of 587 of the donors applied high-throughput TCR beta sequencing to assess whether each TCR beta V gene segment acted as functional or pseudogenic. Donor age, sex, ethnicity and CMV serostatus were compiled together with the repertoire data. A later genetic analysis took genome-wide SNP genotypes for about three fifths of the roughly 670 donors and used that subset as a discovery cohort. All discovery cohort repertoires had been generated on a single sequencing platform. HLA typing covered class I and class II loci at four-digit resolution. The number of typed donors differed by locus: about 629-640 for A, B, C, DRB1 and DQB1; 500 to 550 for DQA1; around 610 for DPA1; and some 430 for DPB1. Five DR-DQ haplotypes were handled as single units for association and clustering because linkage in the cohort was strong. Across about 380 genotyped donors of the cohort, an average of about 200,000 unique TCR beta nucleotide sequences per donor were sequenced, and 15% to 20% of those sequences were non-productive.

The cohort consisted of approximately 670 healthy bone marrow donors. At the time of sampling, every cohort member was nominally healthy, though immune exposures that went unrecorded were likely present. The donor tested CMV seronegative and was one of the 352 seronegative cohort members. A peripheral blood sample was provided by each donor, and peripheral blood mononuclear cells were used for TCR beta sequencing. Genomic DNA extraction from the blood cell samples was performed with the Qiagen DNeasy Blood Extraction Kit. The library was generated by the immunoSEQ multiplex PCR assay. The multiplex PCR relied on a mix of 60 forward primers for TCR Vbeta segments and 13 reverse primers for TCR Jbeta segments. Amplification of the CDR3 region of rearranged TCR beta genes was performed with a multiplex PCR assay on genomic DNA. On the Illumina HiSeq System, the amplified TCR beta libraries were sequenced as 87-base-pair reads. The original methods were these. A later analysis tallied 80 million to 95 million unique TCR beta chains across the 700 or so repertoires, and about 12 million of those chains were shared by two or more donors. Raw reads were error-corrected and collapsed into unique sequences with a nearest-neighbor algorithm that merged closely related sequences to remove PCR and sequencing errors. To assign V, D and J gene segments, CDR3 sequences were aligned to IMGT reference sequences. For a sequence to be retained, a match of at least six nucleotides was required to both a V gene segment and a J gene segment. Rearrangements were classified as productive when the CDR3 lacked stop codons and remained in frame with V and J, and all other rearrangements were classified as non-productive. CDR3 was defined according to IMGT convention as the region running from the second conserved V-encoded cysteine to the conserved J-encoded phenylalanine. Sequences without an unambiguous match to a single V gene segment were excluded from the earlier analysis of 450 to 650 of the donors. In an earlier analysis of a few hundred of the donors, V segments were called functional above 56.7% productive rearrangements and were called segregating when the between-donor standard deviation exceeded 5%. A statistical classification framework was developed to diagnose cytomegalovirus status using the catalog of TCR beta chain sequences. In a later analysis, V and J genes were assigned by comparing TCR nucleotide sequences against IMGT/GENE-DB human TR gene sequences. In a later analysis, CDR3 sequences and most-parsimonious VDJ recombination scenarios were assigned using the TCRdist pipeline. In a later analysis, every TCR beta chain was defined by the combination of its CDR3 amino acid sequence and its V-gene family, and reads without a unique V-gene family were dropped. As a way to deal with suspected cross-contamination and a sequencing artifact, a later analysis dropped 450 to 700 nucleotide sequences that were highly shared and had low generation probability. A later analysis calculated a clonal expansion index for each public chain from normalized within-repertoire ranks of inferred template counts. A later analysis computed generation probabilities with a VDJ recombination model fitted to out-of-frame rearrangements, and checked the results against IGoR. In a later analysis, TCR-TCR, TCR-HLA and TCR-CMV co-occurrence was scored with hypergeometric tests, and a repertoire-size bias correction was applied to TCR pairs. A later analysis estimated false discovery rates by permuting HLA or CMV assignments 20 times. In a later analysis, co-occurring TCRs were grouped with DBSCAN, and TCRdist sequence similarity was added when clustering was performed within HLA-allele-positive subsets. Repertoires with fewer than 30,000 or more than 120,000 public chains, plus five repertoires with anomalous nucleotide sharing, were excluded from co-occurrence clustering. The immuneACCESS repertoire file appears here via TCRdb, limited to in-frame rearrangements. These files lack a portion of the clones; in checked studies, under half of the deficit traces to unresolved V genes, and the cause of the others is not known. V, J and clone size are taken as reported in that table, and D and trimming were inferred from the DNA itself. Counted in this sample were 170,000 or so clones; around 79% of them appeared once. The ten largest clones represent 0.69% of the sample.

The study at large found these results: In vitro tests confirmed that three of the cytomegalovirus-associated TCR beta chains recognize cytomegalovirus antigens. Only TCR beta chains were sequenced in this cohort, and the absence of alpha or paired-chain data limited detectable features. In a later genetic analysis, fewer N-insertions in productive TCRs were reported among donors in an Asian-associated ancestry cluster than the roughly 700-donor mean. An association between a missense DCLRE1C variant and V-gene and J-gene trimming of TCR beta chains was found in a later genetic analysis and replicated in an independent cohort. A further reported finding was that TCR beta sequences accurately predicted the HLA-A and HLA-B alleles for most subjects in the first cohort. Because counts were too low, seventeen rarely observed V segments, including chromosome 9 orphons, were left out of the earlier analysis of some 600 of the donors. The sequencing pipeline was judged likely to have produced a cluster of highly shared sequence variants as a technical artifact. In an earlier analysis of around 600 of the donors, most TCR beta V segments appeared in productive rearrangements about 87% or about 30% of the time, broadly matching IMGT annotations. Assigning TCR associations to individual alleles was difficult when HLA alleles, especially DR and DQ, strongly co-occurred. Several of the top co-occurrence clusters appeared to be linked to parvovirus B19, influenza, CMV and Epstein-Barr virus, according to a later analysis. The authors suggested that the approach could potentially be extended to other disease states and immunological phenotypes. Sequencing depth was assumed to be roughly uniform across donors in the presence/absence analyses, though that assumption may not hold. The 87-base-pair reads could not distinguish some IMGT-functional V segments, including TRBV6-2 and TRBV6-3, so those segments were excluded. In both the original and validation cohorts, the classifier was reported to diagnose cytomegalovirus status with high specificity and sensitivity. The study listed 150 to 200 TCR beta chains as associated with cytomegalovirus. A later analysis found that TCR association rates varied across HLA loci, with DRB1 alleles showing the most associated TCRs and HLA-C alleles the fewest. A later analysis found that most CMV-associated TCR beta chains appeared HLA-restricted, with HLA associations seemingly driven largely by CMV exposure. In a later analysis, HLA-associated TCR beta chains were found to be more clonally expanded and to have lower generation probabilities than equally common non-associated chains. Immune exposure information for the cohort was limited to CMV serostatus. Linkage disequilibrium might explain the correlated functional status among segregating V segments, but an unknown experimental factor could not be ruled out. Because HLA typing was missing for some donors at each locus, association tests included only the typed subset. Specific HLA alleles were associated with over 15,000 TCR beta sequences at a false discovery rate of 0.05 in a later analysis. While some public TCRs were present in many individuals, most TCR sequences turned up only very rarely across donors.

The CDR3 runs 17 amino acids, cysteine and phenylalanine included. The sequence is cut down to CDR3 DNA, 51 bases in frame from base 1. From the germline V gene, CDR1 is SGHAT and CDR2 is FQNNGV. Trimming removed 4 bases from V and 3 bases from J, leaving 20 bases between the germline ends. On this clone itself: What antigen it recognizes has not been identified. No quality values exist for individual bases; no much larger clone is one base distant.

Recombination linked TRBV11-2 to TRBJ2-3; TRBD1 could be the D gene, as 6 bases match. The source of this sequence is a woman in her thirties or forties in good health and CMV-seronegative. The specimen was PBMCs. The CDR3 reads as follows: CASSSSRWDTVTDTQYF. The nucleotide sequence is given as TGTGCCAGCAGCTCGTCCCGGTGGGACACGGTTACAGATACGCAGTATTTT.